This is a list of T cell receptor beta chains from one sample in a study of CD8+CD57+ T cells in acquired aplastic anemia. TCRdb re-called the reads through MiXCR, storing one row per CDR3 protein. The sample has just over 150,000 distinct CDR3 sequences; around 48% are singletons. The sequenced sample was sorted CD4+, CD8+, or CD8+CD57+ T cells (not recorded which) from PBMCs. The receptors were sampled from a human donor with aplastic anemia. CDR3s include the opening cysteine and the closing phenylalanine or tryptophan. A D gene is named only where the DNA matches it firmly. Rows give clone size only sometimes, using once, few, many, or a class for an expanded clone.

V	J	D	size	CDR3	DNA
TRBV9	TRBJ1-2	-	-	CASSVSREVQDGYTF	TGTGCCAGCAGCGTAAGCAGGGAAGTTCAGGATGGCTACACCTTC
TRBV15	TRBJ2-3	TRBD2	few	CATSRRTSGTDTQYF	TGTGCCACCAGCAGGAGGACTAGCGGCACAGATACGCAGTATTTT
TRBV5-1	TRBJ2-5	-	-	CASSLPGDPTQYF	TGCGCCAGCAGCTTGCCCGGGGATCCGACCCAGTACTTC
TRBV9	TRBJ2-7	-	many	CASSVGQGAAGGTYEQYF	TGTGCCAGCAGCGTAGGCCAGGGGGCAGCGGGAGGCACCTACGAGCAGTACTTC
TRBV7-9	TRBJ2-3	TRBD1	many	CAGTGLQYF	TGTGCCGGGACAGGGCTGCAGTATTTT
TRBV12-3/TRBV12-4	TRBJ2-5	TRBD2	many	CASSLPGLGAETQYF	TGTGCCAGCAGTTTACCGGGACTAGGGGCAGAGACCCAGTACTTC
TRBV5-5	TRBJ1-2	-	-	CASSLGTGDYGYTF	TGTGCCAGCAGCTTGGGGACGGGCGACTATGGCTACACCTTC
TRBV6-1	TRBJ1-2	TRBD1	many	CASSGEGAHYGYTF	TGTGCCAGCAGTGGGGAGGGGGCCCACTATGGCTACACCTTC
TRBV29-1	TRBJ1-2	-	-	CSVGEYGYTF	TGCAGCGTTGGGGAGTATGGCTACACCTTC
TRBV7-3	TRBJ2-7	-	-	CASSLDSGEQYF	TGTGCCAGCAGCCTGGACTCGGGCGAGCAGTACTTC
TRBV20-1	TRBJ2-7	-	-	CSASDRHYEQYF	TGCAGTGCTAGTGACAGACACTACGAGCAGTACTTC
TRBV2	TRBJ2-1	TRBD2	many	CASKTSGRGNEQFF	TGTGCCAGCAAAACTAGCGGGAGAGGCAATGAGCAGTTCTTC
TRBV27	TRBJ2-7	-	-	CATGPQGNYEQYF	TGTGCCACTGGGCCCCAGGGGAATTACGAGCAGTACTTC
TRBV7-2	TRBJ1-2	-	-	CASSSNSYGYTF	TGTGCCAGCAGCAGTAACAGCTATGGCTACACCTTC
TRBV7-8	TRBJ2-7	TRBD2	many	CASSPSGTSKSSYEQYF	TGTGCCAGCAGCCCGTCCGGGACTAGCAAAAGCTCCTACGAGCAGTACTTC
TRBV18	TRBJ1-2	-	-	CASSWDNYGYTF	TGTGCCAGCTCGTGGGACAACTATGGCTACACCTTC
TRBV7-9	TRBJ2-2	-	many	CASSPPSVNTGELFF	TGTGCCAGCAGCCCCCCTAGCGTTAACACCGGGGAGCTGTTTTTT
TRBV25-1	TRBJ2-6	TRBD1	few	CASSDPWTGGYSGANVLTF	TGTGCCAGCAGTGATCCTTGGACAGGGGGGTATTCTGGGGCCAACGTCCTGACTTTC
TRBV24-1	TRBJ1-3	-	-	CATSDPPGQSSGNTIYF	TGTGCCACCAGTGATCCCCCTGGACAGTCCTCTGGAAACACCATATATTTT
TRBV16	TRBJ1-5	TRBD1	many	CASSQSIQGSRQPQHF	TGTGCCAGCAGCCAATCGATACAGGGGTCTAGGCAGCCCCAGCATTTT
TRBV2	TRBJ1-3	TRBD1	-	CASRGQASGNTIYF	TGTGCCAGCAGGGGACAGGCCTCTGGAAACACCATATATTTT
TRBV24-1	TRBJ1-1	-	-	CATRQDGNTEAFF	TGTGCCACCAGACAGGATGGGAACACTGAAGCTTTCTTT
TRBV24-1	TRBJ2-5	TRBD2	-	CATSDLSGTETQYF	TGTGCCACCAGTGATTTAAGCGGGACAGAGACCCAGTACTTC
TRBV19	TRBJ2-4	-	-	CASSTQGIAKNIQYF	TGTGCCAGTAGTACTCAGGGGATAGCCAAAAACATTCAGTACTTC
TRBV2	TRBJ2-7	TRBD2	-	CASRGGGNTYEQYF	TGTGCCAGCAGGGGGGGGGGGAACACCTACGAGCAGTACTTC
TRBV25-1	TRBJ2-1	-	once	CASSELPSDGNEQFF	TGTGCCAGCAGTGAATTGCCTAGCGATGGGAATGAGCAGTTCTTC
TRBV24-1	TRBJ1-6	-	-	CATIGTYLPSSYNSPLHF	TGTGCCACCATCGGGACTTACCTCCCAAGCTCCTATAATTCACCCCTCCACTTT
TRBV20-1	TRBJ2-1	TRBD2	many	CSARKLAGGAYEQFF	TGCAGTGCTAGGAAACTAGCGGGAGGCGCTTATGAGCAGTTCTTC
TRBV19	TRBJ2-3	TRBD1	many	CASSIGDRGRTDTQYF	TGTGCCAGTAGTATAGGCGACAGGGGGCGAACAGATACGCAGTATTTT
TRBV12-5	TRBJ2-7	-	many	CASGLGPYEQYF	TGTGCTAGTGGTTTGGGGCCGTACGAGCAGTACTTC
TRBV30	TRBJ2-7	TRBD1	few	CAWTRVVIGGNEQYF	TGTGCCTGGACTAGGGTCGTGATAGGGGGCAACGAGCAGTACTTC
TRBV20-1	TRBJ1-6	TRBD1	-	CSAKGGQGRSPLHF	TGCAGCGCGAAGGGAGGACAGGGTAGATCACCCCTCCACTTT
TRBV6-4	TRBJ1-2	TRBD1	many	CAPGQGDYGYTF	TGTGCCCCTGGACAGGGGGACTATGGCTACACCTTC
TRBV2	TRBJ1-5	-	few	CASSTYQPQHF	TGTGCCAGCAGTACATATCAGCCCCAGCATTTT
TRBV7-6	TRBJ2-7	TRBD1	-	CASSLATGTGGSEQYF	TGTGCCAGCAGCTTAGCGACCGGGACAGGGGGCTCCGAGCAGTACTTC
TRBV25-1	TRBJ1-1	TRBD1	-	CASSAGQGRGTEAFF	TGTGCCAGCAGTGCTGGACAGGGGAGAGGCACTGAAGCTTTCTTT
TRBV25-1	TRBJ2-6	-	-	CASSESFAGANVLTF	TGTGCCAGCAGTGAATCATTTGCTGGGGCCAACGTCCTGACTTTC
TRBV5-1	TRBJ1-1	-	-	CASSLEGNSNTEAFF	TGCGCCAGCAGCTTGGAAGGTAACTCGAACACTGAAGCTTTCTTT
TRBV5-1	TRBJ2-7	TRBD2	many	CASSFSGGPGEQYF	TGCGCCAGCAGCTTCTCGGGAGGGCCGGGGGAGCAGTACTTC
TRBV19	TRBJ2-7	-	many	CASSILRSQGYEQYF	TGTGCCAGTAGTATATTACGGAGTCAGGGATACGAGCAGTACTTC
TRBV7-2	TRBJ1-5	-	many	CASSLEIGTQRNPQHF	TGTGCCAGCAGCTTAGAAATCGGGACACAGAGGAACCCCCAGCATTTT
TRBV4-1	TRBJ2-7	-	-	CASSQDLMDYEQYF	TGCGCCAGCAGCCAAGATTTGATGGACTACGAGCAGTACTTC
TRBV20-1	TRBJ2-7	TRBD2	-	CSASRRGRTYEQYF	TGCAGTGCCTCCCGACGCGGGAGGACCTACGAGCAGTACTTC
TRBV7-9	TRBJ1-2	-	-	CASSLAGSGYTF	TGTGCCAGCAGCTTAGCGGGGAGTGGCTACACCTTC
TRBV7-8	TRBJ2-2	TRBD2	few	CASSQGPREWTGELFF	TGTGCCAGCAGCCAAGGTCCGCGGGAGTGGACCGGGGAGCTGTTTTTT
TRBV2	TRBJ2-7	-	many	CASSAGLQASYEQYF	TGTGCCAGCAGTGCGGGACTCCAGGCCTCCTACGAGCAGTACTTC
TRBV5-1	TRBJ2-7	-	-	CASSLEQTYEQYF	TGCGCCAGCAGCTTGGAACAGACCTACGAGCAGTACTTC